Following are 31 T cell receptor beta chains from one sample sequenced in a study of blood T cells in healthy people across ages. The second PCR ran about 6 to 12 cycles with a sample-barcoded 5' primer and J-beta primers. TCRdb called the 5' RACE reads again in MiXCR, with one record for every CDR3 protein. The sample yields roughly 730,000 distinct CDR3 sequences, roughly three fifths seen once. The source material was blood. All receptors derive from a man aged 40-55 years in good health.

This sequence joins TRBV6-2 or TRBV6-3 and TRBJ2-1; 9 nucleotides match TRBD2. From germline, CDR1 is MNHEY and CDR2 SVGEGT. V lost 6 bases and J lost 7; bases outside the gene matches: 10. This CDR3 contains 15 residues. Here the CDR3 reads CASRPTSGMGNEQFF. The CDR3, as DNA: TGTGCCAGCAGACCGACTAGCGGCATGGGGAATGAGCAGTTCTTC.

The table lists this clonotype with a count of one. This chain connects TRBV20-1 to TRBJ1-5, with TRBD1 as a possible D gene (5 bases). CDR1 is DFQATT, CDR2 SNEGSKA, per germline (reference sequence). This CDR3 contains 13 residues. V lost 5 bases, J lost 6 bases, and 14 bases lay in between. Here the CDR3 reads CSAAQGLSQPQHF. The CDR3 nucleotides are TGCAGTGCTGCTCAGGGTTTAAGTCAGCCCCAGCATTTT.

This chain uses TRBV6-2 or TRBV6-3 with TRBJ2-7, with D possibly being TRBD1 (6 bases). Germline CDR1 reads MNHEY; CDR2 reads SVGEGT. This CDR3 contains 20 residues. The V and J ends lost 3 bases and 2 bases respectively, with 29 bases between them. The CDR3 DNA sequence: TGTGCCAGCAGTTATTTTTCCGGCAATGAGGGGACAACGAACCCCTACGAGCAGTACTTC. Translated: CASSYFSGNEGTTNPYEQYF.

This clonotype appeared a single time. This chain links TRBV29-1 with TRBJ2-6; D is uncertain. The CDR3 has 13 amino acids. Trimming removed 4 bases from V and 2 bases from J, with 6 bases in between. Germline V lookup: CDR1 SQVTM, CDR2 ANQGSEA. The CDR3 here is CSVALAGANVLTF. The DNA for the CDR3 is TGCAGCGTTGCGCTGGCTGGGGCCAACGTCCTGACTTTC.

Ten or more counts support this clonotype. The gene calls are TRBV20-1 and TRBJ2-5; D call uncertain. Germline CDR1 and CDR2: DFQATT and SNEGSKA (reference sequence). The CDR3 is 11 residues long. V was pared by 0 bases and J by 4 bases, with 3 bases between. The CDR3 reads CSAREVETQYF. CDR3 in DNA: TGCAGTGCTAGAGAGGTAGAGACCCAGTACTTC.

This clonotype was seen a few times. The chain has TRBV11-2 and TRBJ2-5, with D uncertain. CDR1 is SGHAT and CDR2 is FQNNGV in the germline V gene. Trimming took 4 bases from V and 2 from J, leaving 8 bases between them. The CDR3 has 13 amino acids. CDR3 bases: TGTGCCAGCAGCTCACAAACTCAAGAGACCCAGTACTTC. Amino acid sequence: CASSSQTQETQYF.

The rearrangement links TRBV20-1 to TRBJ2-4; D perhaps matches TRBD2 (6 bases). The DNA end is more similar to TRBJ2-5, so the J call may be wrong. Germline V gene sequence: CDR1 DFQATT, CDR2 SNEGSKA (reference sequence). The CDR3 runs to 14 residues. The chain's CDR3 is CSARRSGVKETQYF. In nucleotides, the CDR3 is TGCAGTGCTAGGCGCTCGGGGGTCAAGGAGACCCAGTACTTC.

The chain recombines TRBV29-1 with TRBJ2-5; D may be TRBD1 or TRBD2 (6 bases each). This CDR3 spans 12 amino acids. V gave up 7 bases and J gave up 5 bases, with 14 bases separating them. Germline V CDR1 and CDR2: SQVTM, ANQGSEA. The CDR3 bases are TGCAGCGCGGTTGGGGGGCGGGAGACCCAGTACTTC. This encodes CSAVGGRETQYF.

The chain carries TRBV20-1 and TRBJ2-1; 9 bases match TRBD2. The length of the CDR3 is 13 residues. V lost 5 bases to trimming and J lost 9 bases; unmatched junction nucleotides: 8. Germline-derived CDR1 and CDR2 are DFQATT and SNEGSKA (reference sequence). The CDR3 region is CSAGSGRLTEQFF. Here the CDR3 DNA reads TGCAGTGCTGGTAGCGGGAGACTGACTGAGCAGTTCTTC.

V usage is TRBV4-1 and J usage is TRBJ2-7; 8 nucleotides agree with TRBD2. The J call could be wrong; TRBJ2-5 is a better fit for the DNA end. The CDR3 has 18 residues. CDR1 is MGHRA and CDR2 is YSYEKL in the germline V gene. The chain's CDR3 is CASSQDPAGSGVPETQYF. The DNA for the CDR3 is TGCGCCAGCAGCCAAGATCCCGCGGGTAGCGGGGTTCCGGAGACCCAGTACTTC.

V and J are TRBV6-2 or TRBV6-3 and TRBJ2-4; perhaps TRBD2 as D (5 bases). V gave up 6 bases and J gave up 14 bases, with 23 bases separating them. In germline, CDR1 is MNHEY, CDR2 SVGEGT. This CDR3 has 14 amino acids. As DNA, the CDR3 is TGTGCCAGCAGCCCCACCGCGCCTGGAGGACTCAAGTACTTC. Translation: CASSPTAPGGLKYF.

This clonotype has only a few counts. The chain links TRBV29-1 to TRBJ2-7, with 8 positions matching TRBD1. CDR1 and CDR2 (germline): SQVTM, ANQGSEA. This CDR3 is 11 amino acids long. The V and J ends lost 6 bases and 5 bases, in that order; junction bases with no gene match: 3. The CDR3 loop is CSVRTGHEQYF. The CDR3 DNA is TGCAGCGTCCGGACAGGGCACGAGCAGTACTTC.

The rearrangement joins TRBV29-1 to TRBJ2-3; D gene uncertain. V lost 4 bases and J 2 bases, leaving 7 bases between the germline ends. Germline V lookup: CDR1 SQVTM, CDR2 ANQGSEA. This CDR3 has 12 residues. CDR3 nucleotides: TGCAGCGTTGGGGTGGACACAGATACGCAGTATTTT. Translation: CSVGVDTDTQYF.

This clonotype turned up a few times. The rearrangement links TRBV28 to TRBJ2-7, with 8 bases matching TRBD1. The trim removed 6 bases at V and 6 bases at J, leaving 7 bases unmatched. CDR1 MDHEN and CDR2 SYDVKM come from the germline V gene. This CDR3 is 13 amino acids long. The chain's CDR3 is CASRSTGAAEQYF. In DNA form, the CDR3 reads TGTGCCAGCAGGTCGACAGGGGCGGCCGAGCAGTACTTC.

This clonotype was observed a handful of times. J is TRBJ1-6 and V is TRBV12-3 or TRBV12-4; weak D call: TRBD1 (6 bases). This CDR3 spans 17 amino acids. The V end lost 0 bases, the J end lost 4 bases, and 13 bases lay between the germline ends. This chain's CDR3 is CASSLAEGGNYNSPLHF. DNA for the CDR3: TGTGCCAGCAGTTTAGCCGAAGGGGGTAATTATAATTCACCCCTCCACTTT.

The chain couples TRBV7-2 to TRBJ1-1; unclear D gene. V was trimmed by 1 base and J by 3 bases, leaving 9 bases between them. Germline CDR1 SGHTA, CDR2 FQGNSA. The CDR3 is 14 residues long. In DNA form, the CDR3 reads TGTGCCAGCAGCTTAGTCCCAAGGGACACTGAAGCTTTCTTT. Translating gives CASSLVPRDTEAFF. Variable domain in full (rest from reference TRBV7-2 and TRBJ1-1): GAGVSQSPSNKVTEKGKDVELRCDPISGHTALYWYRQSLGQGLEFLIYFQGNSAPDKSGLPSDRFSAERTGGSVSTLTIQRTQQEDSAVYLCASSLVPRDTEAFFGQGTRLTVV.

In its sample, this clonotype was seen a few times. The V call is TRBV20-1, the J call TRBJ1-2; possibly TRBD1 for D (5 bases). Trimming pared 1 base from V and 5 bases from J, leaving 14 bases between. From germline, CDR1 is DFQATT and CDR2 SNEGSKA (reference sequence). This CDR3 has 14 amino acids. Written as DNA, the CDR3 is TGCAGTGCTAGAGGATCGCCCGGGGGATATGGCTACACCTTC. This translates into CSARGSPGGYGYTF.

This chain connects TRBV4-2 to TRBJ1-1, with D possibly matching TRBD1 (6 bases). The CDR3 is 13 residues long. Trimming removed 3 bases from V and 7 bases from J, with 12 bases in between. CDR1 is LGHNA, CDR2 YNFKEQ, per germline. In DNA form, the CDR3 reads TGTGCCAGCAGCCAGCGGGACACCAGTGAAGCTTTCTTT. Protein: CASSQRDTSEAFF.

V is TRBV29-1 and J is TRBJ1-4; D is uncertain. Germline CDR1 reads SQVTM; CDR2 reads ANQGSEA. The length of the CDR3 is 14 residues. Trimming pared 3 bases from V and 2 bases from J, leaving 10 bases between. The CDR3 nucleotides are TGCAGCGTTGAGCCTGTTGCTACTAATGAAAAACTGTTTTTT. Protein product: CSVEPVATNEKLFF. The whole variable domain, remainder taken from reference TRBV29-1 and TRBJ1-4, is SAVISQKPSRDICQRGTSLTIQCQVDSQVTMMFWYRQQPGQSLTLIATANQGSEATYESGFVIDKFPISRPNLTFSTLTVSNMSPEDSSIYLCSVEPVATNEKLFFGSGTQLSVL.

The chain employs TRBV28 and TRBJ1-4; 7 positions agree with TRBD1. CDR1 is MDHEN, CDR2 SYDVKM, per germline. The CDR3 is made up of 14 amino acids. V shed 5 bases, J shed 8 bases, and the junction held 8 bases outside the gene matches. The CDR3 region is CASSPHRGGEKLFF. CDR3 nucleotides: TGTGCCAGCAGTCCCCACAGGGGTGGCGAAAAACTGTTTTTT.

This clonotype was observed a few times. The chain joins TRBV20-1 to TRBJ1-2, with D tentatively TRBD1 (5 bases). Germline values: CDR1 DFQATT, CDR2 SNEGSKA (reference sequence). The CDR3 is 13 amino acids. Trimming left V 6 bases short and J 5 bases short, with 16 bases between. CDR3 DNA: TGCAGTGCCCGGCCGGGGGAGGGGTATGGCTACACCTTC. It translates to CSARPGEGYGYTF.

In its sample, this clonotype was seen a few times. This chain connects TRBV7-6 to TRBJ2-5; D is ambiguous. CDR1 is SGHVS, CDR2 FNYEAQ, per germline. The CDR3 length is 16 residues. Trimming removed 0 bases at V and 2 bases at J, with 13 bases between. The CDR3 DNA reads as TGTGCCAGCAGCTTAGCCTCTGGAAGAAAACAAGAGACCCAGTACTTC. This encodes CASSLASGRKQETQYF.

V usage is TRBV20-1 and J usage is TRBJ2-1; 11 bases agree with TRBD2. The CDR3 consists of 17 residues. V shed 0 bases, J shed 4 bases, and the junction held 8 bases outside the gene matches. Germline loops: CDR1 DFQATT, CDR2 SNEGSKA (reference sequence). CDR3 sequence reads: CSARDSDGLAGYNEQFF. In DNA form, the CDR3 reads TGCAGTGCTAGAGATTCGGACGGACTAGCGGGTTACAATGAGCAGTTCTTC.

The V and J genes are TRBV20-1 and TRBJ2-2; 8 bases agree with TRBD2. J was trimmed by 6 bases and V by 5 bases; bases with no gene match: 8. CDR3 length: 14 amino acids. Germline V gene lookup returns CDR1 DFQATT and CDR2 SNEGSKA (reference sequence). CDR3: CSAPYGGAAGELFF. In DNA form, the CDR3 reads TGCAGTGCTCCCTACGGGGGGGCTGCCGGGGAGCTGTTTTTT.

The chain recombines TRBV7-9 with TRBJ2-7, with D maybe TRBD1 (5 bases). The germline gives CDR1 SEHNR, CDR2 FQNEAQ (reference sequence). V shed 2 bases and J shed 2 bases, with 13 bases lying between them. The CDR3 loop spans 15 amino acids. As DNA, the CDR3 is TGTGCCAGCAGCTTAATCCAGGGCCCCACCTACGAGCAGTACTTC. Translation: CASSLIQGPTYEQYF.

The V and J genes are TRBV27 and TRBJ2-5, with 8 nucleotides matching TRBD2. Per the germline V gene, CDR1 is MNHEY and CDR2 is SMNVEV (reference sequence). This CDR3 has 18 amino acids. V trimming: 5 bases; J trimming: 2 bases; junction bases outside the gene matches: 16. DNA of the CDR3: TGTGCCAGCAGTCTTAGGCGGGGGGCCGCACAGCTGCAAGAGACCCAGTACTTC. The encoded protein is CASSLRRGAAQLQETQYF.

The rearrangement joins TRBV7-2 to TRBJ2-1; D possibly corresponds to TRBD1 (6 bases). Germline V CDR1 and CDR2: SGHTA, FQGNSA. CDR3 length: 13 amino acids. Deletions cut 1 base from V and 15 bases from J, with 16 bases between. CDR3 bases: TGTGCCAGCAGCTTAGTTTATAAAACAGGGACGTTCTTC. Translated, it gives CASSLVYKTGTFF.

This clonotype was picked up a small number of times. V usage is TRBV20-1 and J usage is TRBJ2-7; 8 nucleotides align to TRBD2. The CDR3 totals 13 residues. Germline V gene data show CDR1 as DFQATT and CDR2 as SNEGSKA (reference sequence). With V trimmed by 1 base and J by 6 bases, 5 bases remained unmatched. The CDR3 spells CSARAGLAGEQYF. The DNA for the CDR3 is TGCAGTGCTAGAGCCGGACTAGCCGGCGAGCAGTACTTC.

The chain joins TRBV12-3 or TRBV12-4 to TRBJ1-2; 7 bases fit TRBD1. This CDR3 is built from 14 residues. After removal of 6 bases from V and 8 bases from J, the junction contained 12 bases not matched to a gene. The CDR3 DNA reads as TGTGCCAGCAGCCGTGGGGGACAGCAAGTAGGCTACACCTTC. It specifies CASSRGGQQVGYTF.

This chain uses TRBV5-1 with TRBJ2-2, with D hard to call. The ends were cut back, 7 bases at V and 4 bases at J, with 20 bases in the middle. Germline V lookup: CDR1 SGHRS, CDR2 YFSETQ. The CDR3 totals 16 residues. DNA for the CDR3: TGCGCCAGCCGAGAGGCAAAGACGACCTCCACCGGGGAGCTGTTTTTT. It specifies CASREAKTTSTGELFF. Looking up the rest from reference TRBV5-1 and TRBJ2-2 gives the full variable domain: KAGVTQTPRYLIKTRGQQVTLSCSPISGHRSVSWYQQTPGQGLQFLFEYFSETQRNKGNFPGRFSGRQFSNSRSEMNVSTLELGDSALYLCASREAKTTSTGELFFGEGSRLTVL.

This clonotype has only a few counts. This chain joins TRBV12-3 or TRBV12-4 and TRBJ2-5, with D perhaps TRBD2 (5 bases). There are 14 residues in the CDR3. V lost 8 bases to trimming and J lost 2 bases, with 15 bases between them. CDR3 sequence (DNA): TGTGCCAGCGGCGCGCCGTGGGAGCAAGAGACCCAGTACTTC. Translation gives CASGAPWEQETQYF.